Ten or more counts support the clone carrying this TCR beta chain. Antigen: not known. These data originate in a study of identical twins. Overall study results and limits: Models predicted less out-of-frame TCR alpha sharing in monozygotic twins than was found.

CDR3 length equals 15 residues. Germline V gene lookup returns CDR1 SQVTM and CDR2 ANQGSEA. V lost 7 bases to trimming and J lost 4 bases; unmatched junction nucleotides: 14. A single record per CDR3 protein comes from TCRdb applying MiXCR to the 5' RACE reads. Among roughly 1,500,000 distinct CDR3 sequences listed, around a third were seen once. The sequenced sample consisted of cord blood. The source is a newborn girl in good health. V is TRBV29-1 and J is TRBJ2-3, with 7 positions matching TRBD2. CDR3 residues: CSARDLRGLPDTQYF. CDR3 DNA sequence: TGCAGCGCCCGGGACTTGCGGGGGTTGCCAGATACGCAGTATTTT.